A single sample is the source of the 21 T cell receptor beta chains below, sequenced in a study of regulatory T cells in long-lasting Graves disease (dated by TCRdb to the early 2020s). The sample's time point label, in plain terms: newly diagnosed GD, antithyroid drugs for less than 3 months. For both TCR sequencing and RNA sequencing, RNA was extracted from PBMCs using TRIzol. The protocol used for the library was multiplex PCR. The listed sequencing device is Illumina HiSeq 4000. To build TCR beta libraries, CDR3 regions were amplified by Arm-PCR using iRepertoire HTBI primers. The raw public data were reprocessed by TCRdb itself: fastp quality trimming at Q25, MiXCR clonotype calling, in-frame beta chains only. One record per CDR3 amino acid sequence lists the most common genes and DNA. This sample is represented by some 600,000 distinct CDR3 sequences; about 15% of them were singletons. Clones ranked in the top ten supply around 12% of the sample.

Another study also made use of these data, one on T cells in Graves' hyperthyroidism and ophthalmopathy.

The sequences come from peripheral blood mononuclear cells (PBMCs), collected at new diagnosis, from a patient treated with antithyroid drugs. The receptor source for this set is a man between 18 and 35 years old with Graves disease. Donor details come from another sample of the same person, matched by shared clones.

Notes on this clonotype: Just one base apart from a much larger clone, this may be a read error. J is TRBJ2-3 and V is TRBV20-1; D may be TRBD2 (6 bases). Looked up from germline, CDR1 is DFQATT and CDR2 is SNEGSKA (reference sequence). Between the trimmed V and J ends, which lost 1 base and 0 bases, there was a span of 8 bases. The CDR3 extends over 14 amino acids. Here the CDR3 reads CSARVGGSTDTQYF. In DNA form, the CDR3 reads TGCAGTGCTAGAGTGGGAGGTAGCACAGATACGCAGTATTTT.

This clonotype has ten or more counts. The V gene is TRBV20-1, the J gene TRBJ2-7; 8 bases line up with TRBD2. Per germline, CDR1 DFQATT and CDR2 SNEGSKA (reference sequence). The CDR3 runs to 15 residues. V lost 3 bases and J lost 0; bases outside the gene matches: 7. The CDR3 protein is CSASDGRGNSYEQYF. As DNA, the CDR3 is TGCAGTGCTAGTGACGGGAGGGGTAACTCCTACGAGCAGTACTTC.

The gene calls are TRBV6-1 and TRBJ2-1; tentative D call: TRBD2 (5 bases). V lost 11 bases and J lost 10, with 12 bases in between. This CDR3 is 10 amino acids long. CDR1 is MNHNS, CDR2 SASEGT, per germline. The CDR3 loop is CAPGRGEQFF. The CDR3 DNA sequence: TGTGCCCCTGGGCGCGGGGAGCAGTTCTTC.

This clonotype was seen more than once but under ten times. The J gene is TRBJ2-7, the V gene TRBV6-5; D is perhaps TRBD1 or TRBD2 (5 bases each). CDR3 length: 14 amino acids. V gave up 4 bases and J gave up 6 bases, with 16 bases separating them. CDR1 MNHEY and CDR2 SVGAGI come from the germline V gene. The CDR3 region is CASSSGPEGSEQYF. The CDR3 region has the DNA TGTGCCAGCAGTTCGGGACCTGAGGGGAGCGAGCAGTACTTC.

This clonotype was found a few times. CDR3 region: CASSPRTDNEKLFF. The CDR3, as DNA: TGTGCCAGCAGCCCGAGGACAGATAATGAAAAACTGTTTTTT. This chain connects TRBV11-2 to TRBJ1-4; TRBD1 might be the D (6 bases). This CDR3 has 14 amino acids. V was clipped by 5 bases and J by 4 bases, with 11 bases between them. The germline V gene has CDR1 SGHAT and CDR2 FQNNGV. The whole variable domain, remainder taken from reference TRBV11-2 and TRBJ1-4, is EAGVAQSPRYKIIEKRQSVAFWCNPISGHATLYWYQQILGQGPKLLIQFQNNGVVDDSQLPKDRFSAERLKGVDSTLKIQPAKLEDSAVYLCASSPRTDNEKLFFGSGTQLSVL.

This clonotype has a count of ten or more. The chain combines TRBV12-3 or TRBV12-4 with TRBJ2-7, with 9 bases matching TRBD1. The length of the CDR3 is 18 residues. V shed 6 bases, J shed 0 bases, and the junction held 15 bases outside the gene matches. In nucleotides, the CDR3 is TGTGCCAGCAGGCCGGGACAGGGAATGGTAAGGCCCTCCTACGAGCAGTACTTC. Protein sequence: CASRPGQGMVRPSYEQYF.

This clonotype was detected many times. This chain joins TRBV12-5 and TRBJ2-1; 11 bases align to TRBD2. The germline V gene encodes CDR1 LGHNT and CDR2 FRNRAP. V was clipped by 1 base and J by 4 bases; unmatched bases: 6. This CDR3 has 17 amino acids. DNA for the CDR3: TGTGCTAGTGGTTTGGCGTCGGGACTAGCGGTATACAATGAGCAGTTCTTC. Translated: CASGLASGLAVYNEQFF.

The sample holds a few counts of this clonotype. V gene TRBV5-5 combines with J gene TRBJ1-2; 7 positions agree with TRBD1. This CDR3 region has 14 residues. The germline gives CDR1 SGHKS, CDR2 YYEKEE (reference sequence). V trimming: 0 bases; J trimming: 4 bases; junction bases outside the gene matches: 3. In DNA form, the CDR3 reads TGTGCCAGCAGCTTGGGGGACAGCCTCTATGGCTACACCTTC. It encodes CASSLGDSLYGYTF.

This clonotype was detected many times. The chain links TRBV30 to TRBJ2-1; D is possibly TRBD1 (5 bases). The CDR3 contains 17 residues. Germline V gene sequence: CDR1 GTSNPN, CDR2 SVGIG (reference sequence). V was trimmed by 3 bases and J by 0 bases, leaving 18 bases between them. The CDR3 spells CAWSARVGADSYNEQFF. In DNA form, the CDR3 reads TGTGCCTGGAGCGCAAGGGTAGGGGCAGACTCCTACAATGAGCAGTTCTTC.

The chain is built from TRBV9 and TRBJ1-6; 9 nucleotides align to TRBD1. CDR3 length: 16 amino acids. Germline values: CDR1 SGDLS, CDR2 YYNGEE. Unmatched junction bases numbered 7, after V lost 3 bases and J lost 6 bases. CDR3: CASSDRGRVGNSPLHF. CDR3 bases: TGTGCCAGCAGCGACAGGGGGCGAGTCGGTAATTCACCCCTCCACTTT.

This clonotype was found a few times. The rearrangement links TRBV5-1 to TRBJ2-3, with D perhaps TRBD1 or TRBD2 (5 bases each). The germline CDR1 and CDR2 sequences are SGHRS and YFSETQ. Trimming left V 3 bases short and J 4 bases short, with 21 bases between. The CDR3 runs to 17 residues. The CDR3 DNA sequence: TGCGCCAGCAGCTCCGGGGCATGGGAGAAATCGGCAGATACGCAGTATTTT. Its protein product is CASSSGAWEKSADTQYF. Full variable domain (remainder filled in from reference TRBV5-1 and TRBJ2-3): KAGVTQTPRYLIKTRGQQVTLSCSPISGHRSVSWYQQTPGQGLQFLFEYFSETQRNKGNFPGRFSGRQFSNSRSEMNVSTLELGDSALYLCASSSGAWEKSADTQYFGPGTRLTVL.

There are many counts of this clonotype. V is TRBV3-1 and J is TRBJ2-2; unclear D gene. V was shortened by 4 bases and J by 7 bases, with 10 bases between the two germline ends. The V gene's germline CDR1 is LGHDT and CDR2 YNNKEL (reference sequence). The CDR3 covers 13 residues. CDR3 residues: CASSPATGGELFF. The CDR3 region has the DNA TGTGCCAGCAGCCCCGCAACTGGCGGGGAGCTGTTTTTT.

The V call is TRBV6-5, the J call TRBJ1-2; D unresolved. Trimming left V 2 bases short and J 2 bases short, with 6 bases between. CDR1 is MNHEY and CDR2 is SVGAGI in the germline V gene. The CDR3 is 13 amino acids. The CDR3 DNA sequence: TGTGCCAGCAGTTACCGGGAAAACTATGGCTACACCTTC. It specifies CASSYRENYGYTF.

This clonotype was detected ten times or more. In nucleotides, the CDR3 is TGTGCCAGCAGCATTGGACAGAAAAGCTCCTACGAGCAGTACTTC. This translates into CASSIGQKSSYEQYF. The chain couples TRBV7-9 to TRBJ2-7, with a tentative D call TRBD1 (6 bases). The germline gives CDR1 SEHNR, CDR2 FQNEAQ (reference sequence). Trimming removed 5 bases from V and 0 bases from J, with 14 bases in between. The length of the CDR3 is 15 residues.

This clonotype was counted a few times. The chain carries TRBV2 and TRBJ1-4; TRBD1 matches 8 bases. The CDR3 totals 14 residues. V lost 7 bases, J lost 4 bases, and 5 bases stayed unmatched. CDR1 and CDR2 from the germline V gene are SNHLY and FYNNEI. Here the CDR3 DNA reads TGTGCCAGCATTACCGGACAGGGTAATGAAAAACTGTTTTTT. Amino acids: CASITGQGNEKLFF.

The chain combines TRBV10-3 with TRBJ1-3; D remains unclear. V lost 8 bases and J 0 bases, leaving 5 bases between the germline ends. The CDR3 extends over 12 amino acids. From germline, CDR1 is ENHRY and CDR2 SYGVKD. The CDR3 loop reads CAIGSSGNTIYF. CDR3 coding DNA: TGTGCCATCGGGAGCTCTGGAAACACCATATATTTT.

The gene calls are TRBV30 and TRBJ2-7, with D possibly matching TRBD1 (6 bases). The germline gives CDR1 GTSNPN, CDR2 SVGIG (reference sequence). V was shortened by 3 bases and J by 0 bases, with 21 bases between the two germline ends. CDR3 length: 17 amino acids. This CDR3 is CAWRESRQVGFSYEQYF. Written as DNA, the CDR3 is TGTGCCTGGAGGGAAAGTAGACAGGTCGGATTCTCCTACGAGCAGTACTTC.

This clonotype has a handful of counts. CDR3 region: CASSISGASPGELFF. In DNA, the CDR3 is TGTGCCAGTAGTATATCGGGAGCGAGCCCCGGGGAGCTGTTTTTT. V gene TRBV19 combines with J gene TRBJ2-2; perhaps TRBD2 as D (6 bases). Trimming removed 2 bases from V and 6 bases from J, with 13 bases in between. The CDR3 runs 15 residues. The V gene's germline CDR1 is LNHDA and CDR2 SQIVND (reference sequence).

The CDR3 is CASILLGRISGNTIYF. CDR3 DNA: TGTGCCAGCATCCTCTTAGGGCGGATCTCTGGAAACACCATATATTTT. The rearrangement uses TRBV6-1 and TRBJ1-3; D remains ambiguous. V was trimmed by 7 bases and J by 0 bases, leaving 16 bases between them. The germline V gene has CDR1 MNHNS and CDR2 SASEGT. The CDR3 spans 16 residues.

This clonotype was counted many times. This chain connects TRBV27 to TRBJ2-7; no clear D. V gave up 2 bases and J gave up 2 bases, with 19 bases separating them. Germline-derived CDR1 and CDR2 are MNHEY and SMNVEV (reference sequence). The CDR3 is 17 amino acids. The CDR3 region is CASSLGRAAEFPYEQYF. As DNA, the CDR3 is TGTGCCAGCAGTTTAGGTCGGGCCGCAGAGTTTCCCTACGAGCAGTACTTC.

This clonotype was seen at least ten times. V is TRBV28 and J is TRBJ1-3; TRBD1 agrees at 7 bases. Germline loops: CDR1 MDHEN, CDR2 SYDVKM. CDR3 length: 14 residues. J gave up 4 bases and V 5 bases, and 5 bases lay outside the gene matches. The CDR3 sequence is CASSQTGVGNTIYF. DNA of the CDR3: TGTGCCAGCAGTCAAACAGGGGTGGGAAACACCATATATTTT.